These 4 T cell receptor beta chains came from one sample sequenced in a study of breast tumors, draining lymph nodes, adjacent tissues. In TCRdb, the multiplex PCR reads were re-called with MiXCR into one record per CDR3 protein. The sample lists fewer than 300,000 distinct CDR3 sequences, about a third occurring once. Breast cancer patients provided tissue from their axillary draining lymph nodes. The sample consisted of axillary lymph node tissue. Receptors originate from a female donor with breast cancer. Some clones in this sample may be carry-over from other donors' samples.

This clonotype was counted many times. This sequence joins TRBV28 and TRBJ2-5, with 7 bases aligning to TRBD2. From germline, CDR1 is MDHEN and CDR2 SYDVKM. This CDR3 is 16 amino acids long. The V segment lost 4 bases and the J segment 0 bases; nucleotides outside the gene matches: 8. CDR3 coding DNA: TGTGCCAGCAGTTCAATCCTAGCGGAGTACCAAGAGACCCAGTACTTC. Translation gives CASSSILAEYQETQYF.

The chain combines TRBV30 with TRBJ2-1; TRBD2 matches at 10 bases. The CDR3 loop spans 16 amino acids. CDR1 is GTSNPN, CDR2 SVGIG, per germline (reference sequence). The junction had 7 bases not matched to a gene; V was cut back by 5 bases and J by 0 bases. CDR3 in amino acids: CAWGRSGRASYNEQFF. In nucleotides, the CDR3 is TGTGCCTGGGGAAGGAGCGGGAGGGCCTCCTACAATGAGCAGTTCTTC.

This clonotype showed up just a few times. This sequence may be a read error, since a much larger clone differs from it by one base. CDR3 loop: CASSIWDRGPYGYTF. The DNA for the CDR3 is TGTGCCAGTAGTATATGGGACCGAGGCCCTTATGGCTACACCTTC. This rearrangement joins TRBV19 to TRBJ1-2; D possibly corresponds to TRBD1 (5 bases). There are 15 residues in the CDR3. Trimming pared 2 bases from V and 5 bases from J, leaving 15 bases between. Per germline, CDR1 LNHDA and CDR2 SQIVND (reference sequence).

The rearrangement uses TRBV15 and TRBJ1-6, with TRBD1 matching over 7 bases. CDR1 LNHNV and CDR2 YYDKDF come from the germline V gene (reference sequence). J gave up 5 bases and V 3 bases, and 4 bases lay outside the gene matches. The CDR3 runs to 15 residues. The CDR3 region has the DNA TGTGCCACCAGCAGTCAAACAGGGGATAATTCACCCCTCCACTTT. Translation: CATSSQTGDNSPLHF.